This T cell receptor beta chain was recovered during a study of T cells in localized non-small cell lung cancer. Findings of the study overall: Tumor trailed uninvolved adjacent lung in T cell clonality, which peaked there.

Regarding this clone: As yet, its antigen is unknown.

The V gene end was trimmed by 0 bases and the J gene end by 1 base; junction bases not matched to a gene: 1. Germline V gene data show CDR1 as SNHLY and CDR2 as FYNNEI. This CDR3 spans 16 amino acids. The assay was immunoSEQ multiplex PCR, and TCRdb's table has in-frame clones only and misses some. The sample shows 35,000 to 40,000 clones, more than 90% of them seen only once. The receptor was isolated from a female donor older than 55 with stage I lung adenocarcinoma. The sequenced sample was peripheral blood, obtained before any cancer treatment. V gene TRBV2 combines with J gene TRBJ2-5, with 11 bases matching TRBD2. The CDR3 DNA reads TGTGCCAGCAGTGAAGCCCTAGCGGGGGGCCAAGAGACCCAGTACTTC. It codes for CASSEALAGGQETQYF.